This TCR beta chain appears in the sequencing data of a study of Ad26.COV2.S vaccination and SARS-CoV-2 variants. Study in general: The donor was enrolled in the Ad26.COV2.S arm of the COV1001 trial.

The assay was immunoSEQ multiplex PCR, and TCRdb's table has in-frame clones only and misses some. The table shows some 340,000 clones, with more than 70% occurring only once. The treatment here: some 20 received Ad26.COV2.S at low or high dose, single or two shots; five or six received placebo; per-sample allocation not given. Sampling was done on day 63 after the first vaccine or placebo injection. This CDR3 is built from 18 residues. The junction had 22 bases not matched to a gene; V was cut back by 7 bases and J by 8 bases. The germline V gene encodes CDR1 LNHDA and CDR2 SQIVND (reference sequence).

This TCR derives from a person between 18 and 65 years old who received the Ad26.COV2.S COVID-19 vaccine or a placebo. The input for sequencing was peripheral blood, taken in a trial of Ad26.COV2.S vaccine versus placebo. V gene TRBV19 combines with J gene TRBJ1-4, with TRBD1 identical over 7 bases. CDR3 bases: TGTGCCAGTACCAGAGAGGGACAGAACTACGGTCTGGAGGAAAAACTGTTTTTT. Amino acid sequence: CASTREGQNYGLEEKLFF.